A single sample is the source of the 30 T cell receptor beta chains below, sequenced in a study of cytomegalovirus exposure and HLA in healthy donors. Amplification used 60 Vbeta primers and 13 Jbeta primers. The assay was immunoSEQ multiplex PCR, and TCRdb's table has in-frame clones only and misses some. This sample's table reports some 83,000 clones. Sequenced input: PBMCs. These receptors all stem from a woman aged 30 to 39 in good health and CMV-seronegative.

V and J are TRBV11-2 and TRBJ1-1, with D possibly being TRBD1 (6 bases). Germline lookup yields CDR1 SGHAT and CDR2 FQNNGV. The CDR3 totals 15 residues. Trimming cost V 0 bases and J 5 bases, with 13 bases left between them. The CDR3: CASSLDPGGGTEAFF. The CDR3 nucleotides read TGTGCCAGCAGCTTAGATCCGGGAGGGGGGACTGAAGCTTTCTTT.

The V call is TRBV5-4, the J call TRBJ2-7, with 9 bases identical to TRBD1. Germline CDR1 is SGHNT and CDR2 is YYREEE (reference sequence). The CDR3 is made up of 14 amino acids. V gave up 3 bases and J gave up 4 bases; unmatched junction bases: 5. CDR3 in amino acids: CASSSGQGPYEQYF. In DNA form, the CDR3 reads TGTGCCAGCAGCTCGGGACAGGGTCCGTACGAGCAGTACTTC.

The chain couples TRBV4-1 to TRBJ1-1; D not resolved. The germline V and J ends were trimmed by 0 bases and 7 bases, with 9 bases remaining between them. Looked up from germline, CDR1 is MGHRA and CDR2 is YSYEKL. This CDR3 has 13 residues. CDR3 sequence reads: CASSQDLTGEAFF. CDR3 DNA sequence: TGCGCCAGCAGCCAAGATCTGACGGGTGAAGCTTTCTTT.

V is TRBV30 and J is TRBJ2-7, with D unresolved. The CDR3 is 11 amino acids. The germline V gene encodes CDR1 GTSNPN and CDR2 SVGIG (reference sequence). CDR3 DNA sequence: TGTGGCGGCAGTGACGACTACGAGCAGTACTTC. Amino acid sequence: CGGSDDYEQYF.

V and J are TRBV6-5 and TRBJ2-1; 12 bases are shared with TRBD2. Looked up from germline, CDR1 is MNHEY and CDR2 is SVGAGI. This CDR3 contains 15 residues. V lost 4 bases, J lost 9 bases, and 7 bases stayed unmatched. CDR3 sequence: CASSSPGLAGLEQFF. The CDR3 DNA follows: TGTGCCAGCAGTTCCCCTGGACTAGCGGGGCTTGAGCAGTTCTTC.

This chain connects TRBV5-1 to TRBJ2-7; TRBD1 matches at 8 bases. V was clipped by 0 bases and J by 6 bases; unmatched bases: 5. The CDR3 runs to 14 residues. Germline values: CDR1 SGHRS, CDR2 YFSETQ. The CDR3 bases are TGCGCCAGCAGCTTGGGGGACAGGTTGTCCGAGCAGTACTTC. Translating gives CASSLGDRLSEQYF.

This chain uses TRBV25-1 with TRBJ2-1; D gene unclear. The CDR3 runs 13 residues. The germline V gene has CDR1 MGHDK and CDR2 SYGVNS. V was cut by 3 bases and J by 5 bases, with 8 bases left in between. The CDR3 here is CASSDTEDNEQFF. CDR3 bases: TGTGCCAGCAGTGATACAGAAGACAATGAGCAGTTCTTC.

The rearrangement uses TRBV30 and TRBJ2-6; no clear D. The V gene's germline CDR1 is GTSNPN and CDR2 SVGIG (reference sequence). This CDR3 has 15 amino acids. V was clipped by 5 bases and J by 0 bases, with 11 bases between them. This CDR3 is CAWEKRSSGANVLTF. DNA for the CDR3: TGTGCCTGGGAGAAGAGGAGCTCTGGGGCCAACGTCCTGACTTTC.

CDR3 coding DNA: TGTGCCAGCAGCTTGGGGGGCCCGAACACTGAAGCTTTCTTT. Translating it yields CASSLGGPNTEAFF. The genes are TRBV5-4 and TRBJ1-1; D is perhaps TRBD1 (5 bases). The CDR3 length is 14 residues. The germline V gene has CDR1 SGHNT and CDR2 YYREEE (reference sequence). Trimming took 0 bases from V and 1 from J, leaving 7 bases between them.

This chain uses TRBV4-2 with TRBJ1-4; D ambiguous. Germline values: CDR1 LGHNA, CDR2 YNFKEQ. Trimming cost V 3 bases and J 0 bases, with 11 bases left between them. The CDR3 length is 16 residues. The CDR3 coding sequence is TGTGCCAGCAGCCAGGAAAAGGGAGCAACTAATGAAAAACTGTTTTTT. This codes for CASSQEKGATNEKLFF.

This rearrangement joins TRBV28 to TRBJ1-4; 11 bases align to TRBD1. J was trimmed by 7 bases and V by 7 bases; bases with no gene match: 8. This CDR3 is 15 amino acids long. Germline CDR1 and CDR2: MDHEN and SYDVKM. CDR3 in amino acids: CASTVGGTGGEKLFF. The CDR3 bases are TGTGCCAGCACCGTGGGGGGGACAGGGGGTGAAAAACTGTTTTTT.

The rearrangement joins TRBV19 to TRBJ1-1; D possibly corresponds to TRBD1 (5 bases). This CDR3 region has 14 residues. Germline V gives CDR1 LNHDA, CDR2 SQIVND (reference sequence). The V end was cut by 3 bases, the J end by 3 bases, with 11 bases between. The CDR3 DNA reads as TGTGCCAGTAGTATGAGTAGGGGTGACACTGAAGCTTTCTTT. Protein sequence: CASSMSRGDTEAFF.

The rearrangement links TRBV29-1 to TRBJ1-2, with TRBD1 identical over 7 bases. V dropped 3 bases and J dropped 0; count of bases not matched to a gene: 4. Germline loops: CDR1 SQVTM, CDR2 ANQGSEA. The CDR3 is made up of 14 amino acids. CDR3 residues: CSVEFQGANYGYTF. CDR3 sequence (DNA): TGCAGCGTTGAGTTTCAGGGGGCTAACTATGGCTACACCTTC.

This chain links TRBV4-2 with TRBJ1-2, with 9 bases aligning to TRBD1. The CDR3 runs 15 residues. Germline values: CDR1 LGHNA, CDR2 YNFKEQ. V lost 5 bases and J lost 3; bases outside the gene matches: 7. CDR3 amino acids: CASSSRTGDDYGYTF. Here the CDR3 DNA reads TGTGCCAGCAGCTCACGGACAGGGGATGACTATGGCTACACCTTC.

The chain is built from TRBV27 and TRBJ2-1, with 10 nucleotides matching TRBD2. CDR3 size: 13 residues. The V and J ends lost 2 bases and 9 bases, in that order; junction bases with no gene match: 1. Per the germline V gene, CDR1 is MNHEY and CDR2 is SMNVEV (reference sequence). The CDR3 protein is CASSLTSGIEQFF. CDR3 nucleotide sequence: TGTGCCAGCAGTTTAACTAGCGGGATTGAGCAGTTCTTC.

The chain joins TRBV5-4 to TRBJ1-6, with 11 bases aligning to TRBD1. J gave up 8 bases and V 2 bases, and 3 bases lay outside the gene matches. CDR1 SGHNT and CDR2 YYREEE come from the germline V gene (reference sequence). This CDR3 is 15 amino acids long. The CDR3 spells CASSFGDRGDSPLHF. CDR3 nucleotide sequence: TGTGCCAGCAGCTTTGGGGACAGGGGGGATTCACCCCTCCACTTT.

The rearrangement joins TRBV30 to TRBJ1-1; unclear D gene. Germline V gene data show CDR1 as GTSNPN and CDR2 as SVGIG (reference sequence). The CDR3 has 12 amino acids. Between the trimmed V and J ends, which lost 5 bases and 3 bases, there was a span of 10 bases. The CDR3 DNA reads as TGTGCCTGGGGGCGGAGGGACACTGAAGCTTTCTTT. Amino acid sequence: CAWGRRDTEAFF.

J is TRBJ2-7 and V is TRBV7-2; 10 nucleotides align to TRBD1. The trim removed 3 bases at V and 3 bases at J, leaving 2 bases unmatched. CDR3 length: 14 amino acids. Germline V gene data show CDR1 as SGHTA and CDR2 as FQGNSA. The CDR3 spells CASSFGTGVYEQYF. The CDR3 region has the DNA TGTGCCAGCAGCTTTGGGACAGGGGTCTACGAGCAGTACTTC. The full variable domain, its missing parts supplied by reference TRBV7-2 and TRBJ2-7, is GAGVSQSPSNKVTEKGKDVELRCDPISGHTALYWYRQSLGQGLEFLIYFQGNSAPDKSGLPSDRFSAERTGGSVSTLTIQRTQQEDSAVYLCASSFGTGVYEQYFGPGTRLTVT.

The J gene is TRBJ1-2, the V gene TRBV6-1; 8 bases are shared with TRBD1. Germline-derived CDR1 and CDR2 are MNHNS and SASEGT. Germline trimming cut 7 bases from V and 2 bases from J; bases unmatched to any gene: 9. CDR3 length: 15 residues. CDR3 residues: CASNRGQGANYGYTF. The CDR3 nucleotides are TGTGCCAGCAATCGAGGGCAGGGGGCGAACTATGGCTACACCTTC.

This chain connects TRBV5-1 to TRBJ1-1; D gene unclear. The CDR3 sequence is 13 residues long. CDR1 and CDR2 from the germline V gene are SGHRS and YFSETQ. Trimming removed 5 bases at V and 5 bases at J, with 13 bases between. CDR3 nucleotides: TGCGCCAGCAGATCCGGACTGGTAACTGAAGCTTTCTTT. Amino acids: CASRSGLVTEAFF. The full variable domain, its missing parts supplied by reference TRBV5-1 and TRBJ1-1, is KAGVTQTPRYLIKTRGQQVTLSCSPISGHRSVSWYQQTPGQGLQFLFEYFSETQRNKGNFPGRFSGRQFSNSRSEMNVSTLELGDSALYLCASRSGLVTEAFFGQGTRLTVV.

The CDR3 here is CASSLEAGITYEQYF. The CDR3 coding sequence is TGTGCCAGCAGCTTGGAAGCGGGAATCACCTACGAGCAGTACTTC. The chain has TRBV7-8 and TRBJ2-7; TRBD2 agrees at 7 bases. The CDR3 spans 15 residues. Looked up from germline, CDR1 is SGHVS and CDR2 is FQNEAQ. J lost 2 bases, V lost 3 bases, and 7 bases had no gene match.

The V call is TRBV6-1, the J call TRBJ2-7; 9 bases align to TRBD2. Germline CDR1 and CDR2: MNHNS and SASEGT. This CDR3 region has 15 residues. V lost 1 base to trimming and J lost 2 bases; unmatched junction nucleotides: 3. The CDR3 coding sequence is TGTGCCAGCAGTGAAGGCCTAGCGGGGCCCTACGAGCAGTACTTC. This sequence encodes CASSEGLAGPYEQYF.

The chain couples TRBV4-2 to TRBJ1-4; TRBD1 agrees at 8 bases. Losses at the gene ends were 0 bases for V and 9 bases for J; bases not matched to a gene: 12. Germline CDR1 LGHNA, CDR2 YNFKEQ. This CDR3 is 17 amino acids long. DNA for the CDR3: TGTGCCAGCAGCCAAGACTGGCAGGGGGCTGGAGAGAAAAAACTGTTTTTT. It is translated as CASSQDWQGAGEKKLFF.

The chain is built from TRBV5-1 and TRBJ1-1; 7 nucleotides line up with TRBD1. CDR1 and CDR2 (germline): SGHRS, YFSETQ. The CDR3 consists of 14 residues. V was pared by 5 bases and J by 11 bases, with 15 bases of the junction left unmatched. In DNA, the CDR3 is TGCGCCAGCAGGACGACGGACAGGACTTATCGGGCTTTCTTT. Translated, it gives CASRTTDRTYRAFF.

As regards this clone: Additional DNA sequences in this sample encode the identical CDR3. CDR3 sequence: CAWSGQGANQPQHF. The DNA of the CDR3 is TGTGCCTGGAGCGGACAGGGGGCAAATCAGCCCCAGCATTTT. The chain recombines TRBV30 with TRBJ1-5, with 11 bases aligning to TRBD1. Trimming at V came to 3 bases and at J to 4 bases, leaving 2 bases not matched to a gene. The CDR3 consists of 14 residues. Looked up from germline, CDR1 is GTSNPN and CDR2 is SVGIG (reference sequence).

V and J are TRBV2 and TRBJ1-5; 8 positions match TRBD1. CDR1 is SNHLY and CDR2 is FYNNEI in the germline V gene. V lost 7 bases to trimming and J lost 3 bases; unmatched junction nucleotides: 5. The CDR3 extends over 14 amino acids. CDR3 loop: CASKGQGVNQPQHF. CDR3 bases: TGTGCCAGCAAAGGACAGGGTGTCAATCAGCCCCAGCATTTT.

The rearrangement links TRBV25-1 to TRBJ2-1; 9 bases align to TRBD1. The CDR3 spans 15 residues. Germline V gene data show CDR1 as MGHDK and CDR2 as SYGVNS. V was pared by 8 bases and J by 3 bases, with 8 bases of the junction left unmatched. The CDR3 coding sequence is TGTGCCAGCGGCCAACCGGGACAGGGCTACAATGAGCAGTTCTTC. This sequence encodes CASGQPGQGYNEQFF.

The J gene is TRBJ1-2, the V gene TRBV27; 7 bases are shared with TRBD1. The germline gives CDR1 MNHEY, CDR2 SMNVEV (reference sequence). V lost 6 bases and J lost 5; bases outside the gene matches: 3. This CDR3 has 12 residues. In DNA form, the CDR3 reads TGTGCCAGCAGCTCAGGGGGATATGGCTACACCTTC. Translation gives CASSSGGYGYTF.

The rearrangement joins TRBV2 to TRBJ1-4, with 8 nucleotides matching TRBD1. The germline gives CDR1 SNHLY, CDR2 FYNNEI. The CDR3 runs to 16 residues. V was clipped by 6 bases and J by 5 bases; unmatched bases: 11. As DNA, the CDR3 is TGTGCCAGCAGCCCTACCCCGGGACAGGCAAATGAAAAACTGTTTTTT. Residues: CASSPTPGQANEKLFF. The full variable domain, its missing parts supplied by reference TRBV2 and TRBJ1-4, is EPEVTQTPSHQVTQMGQEVILRCVPISNHLYFYWYRQILGQKVEFLVSFYNNEISEKSEIFDDQFSVERPDGSNFTLKIRSTKLEDSAMYFCASSPTPGQANEKLFFGSGTQLSVL.

The V call is TRBV6-1, the J call TRBJ1-1, with TRBD1 as a possible D gene (6 bases). Between the trimmed V and J ends, which lost 10 bases and 1 base, there was a span of 13 bases. Germline assignment: CDR1 MNHNS and CDR2 SASEGT. The CDR3 extends over 13 amino acids. The CDR3 loop reads CATQQGGNTEAFF. In DNA, the CDR3 is TGTGCCACCCAACAGGGTGGGAACACTGAAGCTTTCTTT.